The entry below gives a single T cell receptor (beta chain) sequence along with its context. Its antigen remains unknown. The entry originates in a study of cytomegalovirus exposure and HLA in healthy donors. Study-level points and caveats: The study carried out a later analysis of TCR beta sequences. It associated about 15,000 of them with specific HLA alleles at a false discovery rate of 0.05. In the analysis, some V segments, TRBV6-2 and TRBV6-3 included, were excluded as indistinguishable.

Trimming took 3 bases from V and 3 from J, leaving 15 bases between them. Germline loops: CDR1 GTSNPN, CDR2 SVGIG (reference sequence). The length of the CDR3 is 15 residues. Researchers ran the PCR with 60 Vbeta and 13 Jbeta primers. Assay used: immunoSEQ multiplex PCR; TCRdb lists only in-frame clones, some missing. This sample's table has 100,000 to 150,000 clones. Sequencing was carried out using PBMCs. The V gene is TRBV30, the J gene TRBJ2-1; perhaps TRBD1 as D (5 bases). This clonotype was sampled from a man younger than 35 in good health and CMV-seronegative. CDR3: CAWSELTENYNEQFF. CDR3 nucleotide sequence: TGTGCCTGGAGCGAACTGACAGAGAACTACAATGAGCAGTTCTTC.